This paragraph reports one TCR beta chain. Its antigen remains unidentified. Base qualities are not recorded, but no much larger clone differs from it by a single base. This entry is derived from a study of shared clonotypes between healthy human individuals (TCRdb year 2020). Regarding the study in general: The cohort comprised two women and a few men aged 18 to 49 years. For each donor, CD4 naive and CD4 memory were each run on three plates, CD8 naive on two plates, and CD8 memory on one plate. The study deeply sequenced blood TCR repertoires of about five healthy adults to estimate repertoire size and the extent of clonotype sharing between individuals. Libraries were prepared and TCR repertoires were sequenced by different laboratories using diverse techniques, in order to increase sequencing depth and limit assay-specific biases. Between about 0.94 and 10 billion PBMCs per donor were obtained by leukapheresis. On the study overall, not on this receptor specifically: Based on pairwise subsampling, the degree of clonotype sharing among donors was expected to be affected by sequencing depth. Higher generation probabilities were observed for clonotypes shared by all four sorted-subset donors than for non-shared clonotypes. Sharing across a few donors was observed for about 5% of naive CD4, 3% to 4% of naive CD8, over 2% of memory CD4, and about 0.38% of memory CD8 clonotypes. Even with the large sequencing depth, rarefaction of the sorted-subset datasets indicated that sequencing was incomplete. Sampling was limited to blood, and TCR repertoires in tissue likely differ from TCR repertoires in blood. The genetic and exposure-history diversity represented was limited by the small number of donors. Naive subsets generally had larger estimated clonotype richness than memory subsets.

The donors were healthy, HIV-negative adults who had no recently reported acute infections or vaccinations. Every donor was a Caucasian adult residing in Nashville, Tennessee, USA. CD4+ T cells were enriched by magnetic negative selection; naive cells were then positively selected on CD45RA, and the negative fraction formed the memory subset. After blood collection by leukapheresis, PBMCs were isolated using Ficoll-Histopaque density gradient centrifugation and then cryopreserved in the vapor phase of liquid nitrogen. Analytical flow cytometry was used to check the purity and quantity of each magnetically sorted T cell population. Each sorted fraction had its genomic DNA isolated and then quantified by UV absorbance on a Nanodrop 2000c. From the cysteine up to the phenylalanine, the CDR3 has a length of 16 residues. The only DNA kept is the CDR3, 48 bases in frame from the first base. V has 7 bases trimmed and J has 1 base trimmed; junction bases matching no gene number 8. Based on the germline V gene, the CDR1 and CDR2 sequences are SGHAT and FQNNGV.

Using the deep immunoSEQ assay, multiplex PCR amplified TCR CDR3 regions from genomic DNA. Extracted genomic DNA from each cell subset was distributed evenly across all wells of several immunoSEQ 96-well plates, and each plate was treated as a replicate. For sorted subsets, roughly 200 ng of genomic DNA, equivalent to 25,000 to 35,000 T cell genomes, went into each replicate PCR. Purified libraries were measured with a Qubit 3.0 fluorometer, size-checked on a Bioanalyzer 2100, and measured again with the KAPA Library Quantification kit. A separate single-read 150-cycle Illumina NextSeq 550 flow cell was used to sequence each immunoSEQ 96-well plate. The published analysis was carried out like this. Because the immunoSEQ output included only junctional sequences and no quality scores, the filtering could not be the same as the filtering used for full-length reads. To assign V/J genes and CDR3, sequences were annotated against IMGT germline references using PyIR, a Python wrapper for IgBLAST v1.9. Reads were removed for weak V/J assignments (E-value above 1e-6), missing CDR3, stop codons, out-of-frame junctions, or ambiguous translated residues. V3J clonotypes were defined as sequences sharing the same inferred V gene, J gene, and CDR3 amino acid sequence. To compute the percentage overlap between repertoires, the number of shared unique clonotypes was divided by the size of the smaller repertoire. Three approaches were used to assess repertoire richness: RTK rarefaction, the Chao1 estimator, and Recon v2.1 estimates of unobserved clonotypes. For all TCRbeta clonotypes obtained by the gDNA method from a handful of donors, generation probabilities were computed with OLGA. In TCRdb, the immuneACCESS table is reduced to in-frame sequences with V and J assigned. These tables do not hold every clone; where another copy was compared, an unresolved V gene accounts for under half, and the others remain unexplained. V and J calls and clone size are as listed in that table; D and trimming were resolved from the DNA. The sample profile shows some 2,500,000 clones; just under 95% of them were found once. The ten largest clones represent 0.3% to 0.4% of the sample.

The receptor's source is a man between 18 and 29 years old in good health. Some clones in this sample may be carry-over from other donors' samples. The chain couples TRBV11-2 to TRBJ2-1, with 9 middle bases fitting TRBD2. Sequencing was performed on naive CD4+ T cells from PBMCs. The meaning of the sample's cell subset or site label: CD45RA+ positively selected. The sequenced DNA is TGTGCCAGCATCGAGACTAGCGGTCTATCCTACAATGAGCAGTTCTTC. The resulting protein is CASIETSGLSYNEQFF.